This T cell receptor (beta chain) appears in the sequencing data of a study of response to subunit inactivated influenza vaccine. This CDR3 spans 15 amino acids. Germline V lookup: CDR1 MNHEY, CDR2 SVGEGT. Trimming shortened V by 6 bases and J by 0 bases, and 12 bases separated the two germline ends. Details on this clonotype: The antigen remains undetermined.

One entry per CDR3 protein, called by TCRdb with MiXCR from the RT-PCR reads. The profile shows approximately 520,000 distinct CDR3 sequences, roughly 23% of them singletons. Notes on the study in general: Authors suggested few new T cells are recruited by each seasonal influenza vaccination.

This TCR was recovered from a man aged 50 or older who received an inactivated influenza vaccine. This material consisted of CD4+ T cells sorted from PBMCs, taken about 5 days after vaccination. The rearrangement links TRBV6-2 or TRBV6-3 to TRBJ1-5; no definite D call. CDR3 sequence: CASRRGQHSNQPQHF. In nucleotides, the CDR3 is TGTGCCAGCAGAAGAGGGCAACATAGCAATCAGCCCCAGCATTTT.